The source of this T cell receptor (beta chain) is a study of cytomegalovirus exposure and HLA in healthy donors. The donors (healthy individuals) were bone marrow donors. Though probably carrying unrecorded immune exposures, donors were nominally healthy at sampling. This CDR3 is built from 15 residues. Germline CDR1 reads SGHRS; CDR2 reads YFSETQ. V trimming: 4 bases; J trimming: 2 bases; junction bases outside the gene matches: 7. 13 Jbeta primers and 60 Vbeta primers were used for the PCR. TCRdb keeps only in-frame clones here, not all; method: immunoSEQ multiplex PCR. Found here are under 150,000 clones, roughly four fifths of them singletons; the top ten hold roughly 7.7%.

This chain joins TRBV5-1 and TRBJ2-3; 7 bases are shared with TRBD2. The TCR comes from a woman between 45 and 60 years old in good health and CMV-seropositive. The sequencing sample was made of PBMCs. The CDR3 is CASSLTSANTDTQYF. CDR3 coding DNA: TGCGCCAGCAGCCTAACTAGCGCAAACACAGATACGCAGTATTTT.